A selection of T cell receptor beta chains follows, all from one sample in a study of T cell responses to AZD1222 COVID-19 vaccine. Sequencing was performed with immunoSEQ multiplex PCR; in TCRdb, only in-frame clones are kept and a portion is missing. Of some 120,000 clones detected, approximately 88% appear once; the ten largest clones hold over 6.5%. Specimen: peripheral blood, collected on day 0 of AZD1222 vaccination. These receptors all stem from an adult in good health. Each CDR3 is given without its conserved first and last residue.

v_gene	j_gene	CDR3aa
TRBV9	TRBJ1-2	ASSVAEDGRGGYT
TRBV28	TRBJ1-1	ASAMGALNTEAF
TRBV24-1	TRBJ1-1	ATRAGVGTTEAF
TRBV5-1	TRBJ1-6	ASSLEGNDSPLH
TRBV6-2/TRBV6-3	TRBJ2-7	ASIPGGQSVQY
TRBV10-3	TRBJ1-2	AIRALSAGYGYT
TRBV10-3	TRBJ1-3	AISEFGNTIY
TRBV11-2	TRBJ2-1	ASSPGLAGENEQF
TRBV7-8	TRBJ2-6	AGTQGARGANVLT
TRBV5-1	TRBJ1-2	ASSLTDRGNSRDGYT
TRBV27	TRBJ1-5	ASSLSSGARQPQH
TRBV25-1	TRBJ2-3	ASSGLGQGGRWQY
TRBV5-1	TRBJ2-6	ASNPSGSSGANVLT
TRBV27	TRBJ2-6	ASSDLDNSGANVLT
TRBV12-5	TRBJ2-1	ASGLAGTSGLDNEQF
TRBV28	TRBJ1-4	ASSLGRHNEKLF
TRBV3-1/TRBV3-2	TRBJ2-7	ASSQGSGSGYEQY
TRBV3-1/TRBV3-2	TRBJ2-7	ASGGRERAAYEQY
TRBV5-4	TRBJ2-7	ASSITTAPRDEQY
TRBV28	TRBJ1-4	ASSLYAKLF
TRBV4-1	TRBJ1-1	ASRKQGQNTEAF
TRBV4-1	TRBJ2-7	ASSQEGFASYEQY
TRBV7-3	TRBJ2-7	ASSPGQGYEQY
TRBV10-1	TRBJ2-2	ASSEIGLAENTGELF
TRBV21-1	TRBJ2-7	ASSKFASSYEQY
TRBV29-1	TRBJ1-1	SGTLMNTEAF
TRBV7-2	TRBJ1-1	ASSSGQNTEAF
TRBV9	TRBJ1-4	ASSVGQFNEKLF
TRBV27	TRBJ2-7	ASIPGEGSDEQY
TRBV14	TRBJ1-3	ASSHLYSGNTIY
TRBV6-5	TRBJ1-2	ASSYQEGGINGYT
TRBV7-3	TRBJ2-3	ASSLGPGSGTQY
TRBV6-5	TRBJ2-3	ASFAEGGPDTQY
TRBV20-1	TRBJ2-4	SASEGTDIQY
TRBV5-8	TRBJ1-1	ASSLWGLNTEAF
TRBV6-5	TRBJ2-5	ASSYQGGSRETQY
TRBV7-2	TRBJ1-2	ASSFTGVGSGYT
TRBV5-1	TRBJ1-1	ASSESSGGGNTEAF
TRBV2	TRBJ1-5	ASLPGQGGQPQH
TRBV19	TRBJ1-2	ASSIAQGGYGYT
TRBV11-2	TRBJ1-6	ASRSAGTGQNSPLH
TRBV10-1	TRBJ2-1	ASSEVRHNEQF
TRBV9	TRBJ1-1	ASSSRGSGESEAF
TRBV19	TRBJ1-3	ASSGPSLPGNTIY
TRBV2	TRBJ2-2	ASSLAGGLNTGELF
TRBV5-1	TRBJ1-3	ASSPGQGDGNTIY
TRBV30	TRBJ2-6	AWSVPPPSGANVLT
TRBV10-3	TRBJ2-4	AISEVGQNIQY
TRBV18	TRBJ2-7	ASSPLQGRNEQY